The sequence of this TCR beta chain was determined in a study of T cells in localized non-small cell lung cancer (dated by TCRdb to 2020 to 2022). Background on the whole study: T cell repertoires of 200 to 250 early-stage NSCLC patients were analyzed, with tumors being compared against uninvolved tumor-adjacent lungs. The cohort comprised roughly 230 treatment-naïve NSCLC patients with resected, localized lung tumors. Of the NSCLC patients, around 130 were male and approximately 100 were female, and the mean age was about 69 years. What the research found in general, with its limitations: The highest T cell clonality was observed in uninvolved tumor-adjacent lung, where clonality exceeded that of tumor, suggesting that antigenic responses were more focused in uninvolved tumor-adjacent lung. Since the design was exploratory, TCR variables were selected using unadjusted p-values with no false-discovery rate correction. Because multi-region tumor sequencing was not performed, intratumor heterogeneity could not be ruled out. A median of 57 of the top 100 tumor clones turned up in the paired uninvolved adjacent lung, and 25 to 35 of those clones also ranked among the top 100 of that same adjacent lung. Higher T cell density in blood was associated with longer overall survival, whereas higher clonality in adjacent lung was associated with shorter survival.

The immunoSEQ Assay was used to sequence TCR beta CDR3 regions from DNA. In the paper's pipeline: T cell density was computed as TCR beta template counts normalized to usable DNA estimated by amplifying housekeeping genes. The preseqR package was used to estimate richness by extrapolating to 400,000 templates for PBMC samples and to 120,000 templates for tissue samples. Clonality was taken to be one minus Pielou's evenness. Tissue-enriched TCRs were identified by differential abundance testing using productive amino-acid clonotypes, minimum total count 5 and alpha 0.1. The Jaccard Index and the Morisita Overlap Index were used to measure how much the repertoires overlapped between compartments. GLIPH clustered TCR beta CDR3s with public tetramer-defined viral CDR3s; viral motifs required at least three viral sequences plus V-gene enrichment. TCRdb stores this immuneACCESS table with in-frame sequences only. Part of the clones is absent; in the studies checked, under half of the shortfall reflects unresolved V genes, and no reason is known for the rest. V, J and clone size are those of that table, while D and trimming were read from the DNA. The table for this sample lists roughly 64,000 clones; 81% of them were counted only once. The ten largest clones add up to 4.7% of the sample.

The germline V gene (reference sequence) supplies CDR1 LNHDA and CDR2 SQIVND. V and J are truncated by 7 bases and 5 bases respectively, leaving an intervening sequence of 14 bases. The CDR3 contains 13 residues, cysteine and phenylalanine counted. The DNA shown is the 39-base CDR3, in frame from base 1. Details on this clone: It has no known antigen specificity. One base away there is no much larger clone; base qualities are not given.

At diagnosis, tumor, uninvolved tumor-adjacent lung and peripheral blood were collected and then preserved as a mix of FFPE and fresh-frozen material. For TCR repertoire profiling, the blood samples were analyzed as peripheral blood mononuclear cells. This sample comprised PBMCs, obtained before any cancer treatment. The source is a man aged 40-75 years with stage II lung adenocarcinoma. The chain couples TRBV19 to TRBJ1-1; no D gene can be assigned with confidence. The nucleotides read TGTGCCAGTACCCTGACCGGGAGAACTGAAGCTTTCTTT. This yields the protein CASTLTGRTEAFF.